This record covers a single T cell receptor (beta chain). As yet, its antigen is unknown. Germline lookup yields CDR1 KGHSH and CDR2 LQKENI. The CDR3 totals 14 residues. V lost 3 bases, J lost 4 bases, and 3 bases stayed unmatched. This sample is drawn from a study of graft-versus-host responses after intestinal transplantation. On the study more broadly: Recipients were all induced with anti-thymocyte globulin, then given tacrolimus and steroids for approximately 3 years.

Libraries were prepared by immunoSEQ multiplex PCR; TCRdb keeps only in-frame clonotypes and omits some of them. The top ten clones hold roughly 25% of a sample with approximately 16,000 clones, 70% of them seen once. Intraepithelial lymphocytes and lamina propria lymphocytes were released through processing of graft tissue. General study findings and limits: Present in recipient marrow, GvH clones included some that appeared first in ileum or blood. Allografts from individuals with graft-donor T cell macrochimerism displayed high graft-versus-host to host-versus-graft clonal ratios.

J is TRBJ2-5 and V is TRBV18; 9 positions agree with TRBD1. The sample consisted of ileum tissue, taken 717 days after intestinal transplantation. The sequence was collected from a human patient who received an intestinal transplant, so some T cells may come from the graft donor. The CDR3 reads CASSPTGGGETQYF. The CDR3 DNA sequence: TGTGCCAGCTCACCCACAGGGGGCGGAGAGACCCAGTACTTC. The full variable domain, in which reference TRBV18 and TRBJ2-5 provide the parts outside the CDR3, is NAGVMQNPRHLVRRRGQEARLRCSPMKGHSHVYWYRQLPEEGLKFMVYLQKENIIDESGMPKERFSAEFPKEGPSILRIQQVVRGDSAAYFCASSPTGGGETQYFGPGTRLLVL.